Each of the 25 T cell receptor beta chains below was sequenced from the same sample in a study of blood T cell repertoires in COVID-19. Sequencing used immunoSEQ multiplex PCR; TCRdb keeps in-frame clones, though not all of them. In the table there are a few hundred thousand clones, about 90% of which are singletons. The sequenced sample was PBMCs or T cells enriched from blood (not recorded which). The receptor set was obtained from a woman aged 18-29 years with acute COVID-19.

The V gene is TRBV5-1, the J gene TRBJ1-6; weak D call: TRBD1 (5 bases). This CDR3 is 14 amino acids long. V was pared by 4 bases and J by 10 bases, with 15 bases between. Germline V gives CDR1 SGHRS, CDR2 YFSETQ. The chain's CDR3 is CASSLAAAGSPLHF. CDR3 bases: TGCGCCAGCAGCCTTGCTGCGGCAGGGTCACCCCTCCACTTT.

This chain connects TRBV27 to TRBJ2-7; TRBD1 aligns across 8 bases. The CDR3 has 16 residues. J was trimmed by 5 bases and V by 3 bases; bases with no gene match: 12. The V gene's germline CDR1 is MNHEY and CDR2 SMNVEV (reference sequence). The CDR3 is CASSFFRTGFPHEQYF. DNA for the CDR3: TGTGCCAGCAGTTTCTTCAGGACAGGGTTCCCCCACGAGCAGTACTTC.

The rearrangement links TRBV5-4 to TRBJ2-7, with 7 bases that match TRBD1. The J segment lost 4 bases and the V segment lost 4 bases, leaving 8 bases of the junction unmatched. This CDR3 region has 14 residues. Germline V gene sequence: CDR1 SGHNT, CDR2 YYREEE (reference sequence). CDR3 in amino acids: CASSPGTEFYEQYF. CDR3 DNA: TGTGCCAGCAGCCCCGGGACAGAATTTTACGAGCAGTACTTC.

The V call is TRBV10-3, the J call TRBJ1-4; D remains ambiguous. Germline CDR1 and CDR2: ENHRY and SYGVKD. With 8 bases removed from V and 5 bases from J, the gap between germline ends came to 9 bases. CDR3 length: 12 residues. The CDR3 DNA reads TGTGCCATCCGTGCGGGGAATGAAAAACTGTTTTTT. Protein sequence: CAIRAGNEKLFF.

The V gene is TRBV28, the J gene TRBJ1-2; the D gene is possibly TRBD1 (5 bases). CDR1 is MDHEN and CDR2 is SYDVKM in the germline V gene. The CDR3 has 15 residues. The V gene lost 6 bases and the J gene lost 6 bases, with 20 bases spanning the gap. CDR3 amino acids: CASRRSGGEWNGYTF. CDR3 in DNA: TGTGCCAGCAGACGCTCGGGGGGGGAATGGAATGGCTACACCTTC.

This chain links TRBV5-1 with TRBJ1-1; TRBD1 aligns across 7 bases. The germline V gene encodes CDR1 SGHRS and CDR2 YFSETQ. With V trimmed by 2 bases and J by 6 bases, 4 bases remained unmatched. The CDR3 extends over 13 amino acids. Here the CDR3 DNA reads TGCGCCAGCAGCTTAAGGGACAGCTCTGAAGCTTTCTTT. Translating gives CASSLRDSSEAFF.

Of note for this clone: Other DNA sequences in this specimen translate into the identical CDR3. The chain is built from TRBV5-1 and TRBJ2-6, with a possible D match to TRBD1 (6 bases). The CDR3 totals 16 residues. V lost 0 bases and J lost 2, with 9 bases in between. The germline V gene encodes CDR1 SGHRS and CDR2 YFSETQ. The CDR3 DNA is TGCGCCAGCAGCTTGGCCGGGACAACTGGGGCCAACGTCCTGACTTTC. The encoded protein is CASSLAGTTGANVLTF.

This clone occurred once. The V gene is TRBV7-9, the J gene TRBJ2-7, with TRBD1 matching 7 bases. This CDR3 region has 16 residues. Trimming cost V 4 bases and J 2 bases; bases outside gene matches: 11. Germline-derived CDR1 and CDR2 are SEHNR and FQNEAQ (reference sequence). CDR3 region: CASSSGTVNHPYEQYF. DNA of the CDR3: TGTGCCAGCAGCTCCGGGACAGTCAACCACCCCTACGAGCAGTACTTC.

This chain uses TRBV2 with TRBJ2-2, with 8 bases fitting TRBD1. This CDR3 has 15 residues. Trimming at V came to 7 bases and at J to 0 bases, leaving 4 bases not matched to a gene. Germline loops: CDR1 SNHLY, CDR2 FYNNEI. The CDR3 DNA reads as TGTGCCAGCATACTACAGGGGGCGAACACCGGGGAGCTGTTTTTT. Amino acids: CASILQGANTGELFF.

The CDR3 protein is CASSFGRGHDQPQHF. The CDR3 bases are TGTGCCAGCAGTTTCGGCAGGGGGCATGATCAGCCCCAGCATTTT. The chain is built from TRBV27 and TRBJ1-5; 8 bases match TRBD1. The ends lost 3 bases at V and 5 bases at J; junction bases unmatched: 6. This CDR3 is 15 amino acids long. CDR1 and CDR2 (germline): MNHEY, SMNVEV (reference sequence).

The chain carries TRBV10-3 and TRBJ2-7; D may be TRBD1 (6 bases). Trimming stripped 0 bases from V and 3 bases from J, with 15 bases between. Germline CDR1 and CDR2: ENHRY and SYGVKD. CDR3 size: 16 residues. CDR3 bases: TGTGCCATCAGTGAGTCGAAGATAAGACAGGACTACGAGCAGTACTTC. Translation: CAISESKIRQDYEQYF.

This chain's CDR3 is CASSLYFSGVGNEQFF. The CDR3 DNA sequence: TGTGCCAGCAGCTTATACTTTAGCGGGGTGGGCAATGAGCAGTTCTTC. V and J are TRBV11-3 and TRBJ2-1, with 8 bases aligning to TRBD2. With 2 bases clipped from V and 6 bases from J, the junction kept 9 bases outside the gene matches. The germline CDR1 and CDR2 sequences are SGHNT and YENEEA. CDR3 length equals 16 residues.

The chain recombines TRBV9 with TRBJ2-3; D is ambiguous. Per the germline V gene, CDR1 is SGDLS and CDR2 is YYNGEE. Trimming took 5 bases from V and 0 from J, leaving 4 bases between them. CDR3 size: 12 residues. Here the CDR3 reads CASRSSTDTQYF. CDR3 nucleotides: TGTGCCAGCAGGTCTAGCACAGATACGCAGTATTTT.

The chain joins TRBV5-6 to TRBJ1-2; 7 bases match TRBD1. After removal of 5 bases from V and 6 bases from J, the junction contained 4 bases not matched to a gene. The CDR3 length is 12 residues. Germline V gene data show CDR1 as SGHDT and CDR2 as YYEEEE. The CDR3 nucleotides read TGTGCCAGCAGGTCGACAGGGAATGGCTACACCTTC. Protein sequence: CASRSTGNGYTF.

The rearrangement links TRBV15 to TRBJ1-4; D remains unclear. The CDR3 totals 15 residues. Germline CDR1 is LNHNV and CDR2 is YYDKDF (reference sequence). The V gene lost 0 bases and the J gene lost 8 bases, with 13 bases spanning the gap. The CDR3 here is CATSRDRSWEEKLFF. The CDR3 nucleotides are TGTGCCACCAGCAGAGATCGGAGTTGGGAGGAAAAACTGTTTTTT.

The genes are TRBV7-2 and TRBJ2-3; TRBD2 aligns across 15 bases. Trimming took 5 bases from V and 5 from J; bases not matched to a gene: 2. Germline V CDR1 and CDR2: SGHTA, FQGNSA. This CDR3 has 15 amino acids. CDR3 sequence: CASSRGLAGGDTQYF. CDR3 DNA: TGTGCCAGCAGCCGGGGACTAGCGGGAGGAGATACGCAGTATTTT.

The CDR3 nucleotides are TGTGCCAGCAGCTGGGACAGGGGGAGCTACGAGCAGTACTTC. Encoded protein: CASSWDRGSYEQYF. The chain couples TRBV7-6 to TRBJ2-7, with TRBD1 matching over 11 bases. The CDR3 length is 14 residues. V trimming: 4 bases; J trimming: 3 bases; junction bases outside the gene matches: 2. In germline, CDR1 is SGHVS, CDR2 FNYEAQ. Full variable domain (remainder filled in from reference TRBV7-6 and TRBJ2-7): GAGVSQSPRYKVTKRGQDVALRCDPISGHVSLYWYRQALGQGPEFLTYFNYEAQQDKSGLPNDRFSAERPEGSISTLTIQRTEQRDSAMYRCASSWDRGSYEQYFGPGTRLTVT.

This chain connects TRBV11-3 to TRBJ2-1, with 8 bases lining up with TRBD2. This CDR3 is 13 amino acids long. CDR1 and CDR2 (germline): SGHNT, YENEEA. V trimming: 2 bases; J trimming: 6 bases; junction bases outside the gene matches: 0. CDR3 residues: CASSLTSGNEQFF. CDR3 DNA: TGTGCCAGCAGCTTAACTAGCGGCAATGAGCAGTTCTTC.

CDR3 sequence reads: CASSPRTSASGEQFF. In nucleotides, the CDR3 is TGTGCCAGCAGCCCGAGGACTAGCGCCTCAGGGGAGCAGTTCTTC. The chain is built from TRBV3-1 (or the pseudogene TRBV3-2) and TRBJ2-1; 9 positions match TRBD2. Germline V CDR1 and CDR2: LGHDT, YNNKEL (reference sequence). This CDR3 is 15 amino acids long. V lost 4 bases to trimming and J lost 10 bases; unmatched junction nucleotides: 11.

As DNA, the CDR3 is TGTGCCAGCAGCTGGGGAGCGGGCAAGTCAGATACGCAGTATTTT. Residues: CASSWGAGKSDTQYF. The chain carries TRBV7-3 and TRBJ2-3, with D maybe TRBD2 (6 bases). The CDR3 runs 15 residues. CDR1 is SGHTA, CDR2 FQGTGA, per germline. The V end was cut by 4 bases, the J end by 4 bases, with 15 bases between.

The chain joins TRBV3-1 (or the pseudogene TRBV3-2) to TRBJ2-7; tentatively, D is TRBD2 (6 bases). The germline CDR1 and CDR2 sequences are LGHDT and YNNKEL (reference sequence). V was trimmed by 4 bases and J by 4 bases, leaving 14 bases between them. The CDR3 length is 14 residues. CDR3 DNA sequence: TGTGCCAGCAGCCTGGGGGGAGCCTTTTACGAGCAGTACTTC. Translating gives CASSLGGAFYEQYF.

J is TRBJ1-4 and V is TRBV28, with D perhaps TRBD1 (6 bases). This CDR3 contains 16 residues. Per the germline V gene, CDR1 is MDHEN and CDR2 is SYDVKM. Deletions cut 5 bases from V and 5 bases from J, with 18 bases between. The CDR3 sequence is CASSHRGGTQNEKLFF. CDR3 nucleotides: TGTGCCAGCAGTCATAGGGGGGGGACACAGAATGAAAAACTGTTTTTT.

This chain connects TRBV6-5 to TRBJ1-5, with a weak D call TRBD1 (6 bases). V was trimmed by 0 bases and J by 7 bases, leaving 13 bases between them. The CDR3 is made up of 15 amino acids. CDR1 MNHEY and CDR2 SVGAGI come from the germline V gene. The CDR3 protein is CASSYSQGQGQPQHF. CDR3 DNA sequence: TGTGCCAGCAGTTACTCTCAGGGGCAGGGACAGCCCCAGCATTTT.

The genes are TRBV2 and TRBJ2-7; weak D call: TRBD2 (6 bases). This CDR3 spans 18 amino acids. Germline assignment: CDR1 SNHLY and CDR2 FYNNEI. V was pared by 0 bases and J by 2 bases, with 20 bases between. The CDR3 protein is CASSEALHGSSGTYEQYF. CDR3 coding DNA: TGTGCCAGCAGTGAAGCGCTTCATGGAAGTAGCGGTACCTACGAGCAGTACTTC.

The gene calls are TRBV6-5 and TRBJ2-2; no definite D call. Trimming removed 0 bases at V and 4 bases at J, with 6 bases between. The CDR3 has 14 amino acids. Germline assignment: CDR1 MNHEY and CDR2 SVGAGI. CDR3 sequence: CASSYSRTTGELFF. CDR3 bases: TGTGCCAGCAGTTACTCGAGAACCACCGGGGAGCTGTTTTTT.